The 10 T cell receptor beta chains reported below all come from one sample, sequenced in a study of cytomegalovirus exposure and HLA in healthy donors. The PCR employed 60 Vbeta primers together with 13 Jbeta primers. Repertoires were generated with immunoSEQ multiplex PCR, while TCRdb's copy carries only in-frame clones and drops some. The table has some 98,000 clones, about 80% seen once. Sequencing used PBMCs. The receptor source for this set is a female donor in good health and CMV-seropositive.

V and J are TRBV6-5 and TRBJ1-1; D is unresolved. This CDR3 has 14 residues. Trimming removed 2 bases from V and 2 bases from J, with 9 bases in between. CDR1 is MNHEY, CDR2 SVGAGI, per germline. The CDR3 here is CASSYTAYNTEAFF. CDR3 DNA: TGTGCCAGCAGTTACACAGCCTATAACACTGAAGCTTTCTTT.

The chain uses TRBV5-1 and TRBJ1-2, with 7 bases that match TRBD1. This CDR3 is built from 17 residues. CDR1 and CDR2 from the germline V gene are SGHRS and YFSETQ. V lost 0 bases and J lost 0; bases outside the gene matches: 8. Here the CDR3 reads CASSLALRGQSNYGYTF. In DNA, the CDR3 is TGCGCCAGCAGCTTGGCCCTAAGGGGACAGTCTAACTATGGCTACACCTTC.

This chain joins TRBV6-6 and TRBJ2-7, with 8 positions matching TRBD1. Losses at the gene ends were 0 bases for V and 6 bases for J; bases not matched to a gene: 4. Germline-derived CDR1 and CDR2 are MNHNY and SVGAGI (reference sequence). The CDR3 runs 14 residues. The CDR3 protein is CASSYSRQGAEQYF. In DNA, the CDR3 is TGTGCCAGCAGTTACTCCCGCCAGGGGGCCGAGCAGTACTTC.

The chain combines TRBV7-9 with TRBJ1-1; 10 bases match TRBD1. In germline, CDR1 is SEHNR, CDR2 FQNEAQ (reference sequence). The CDR3 consists of 14 residues. Trimming took 5 bases from V and 4 from J; bases not matched to a gene: 4. CDR3 residues: CASSAGQGSTEAFF. The CDR3 bases are TGTGCCAGCAGCGCGGGACAGGGGAGCACTGAAGCTTTCTTT.

The chain links TRBV29-1 to TRBJ2-1; 9 nucleotides match TRBD2. The CDR3 is made up of 14 amino acids. V lost 3 bases, J lost 8 bases, and 8 bases stayed unmatched. From germline, CDR1 is SQVTM and CDR2 ANQGSEA. Here the CDR3 DNA reads TGCAGCGTTGAGAAACTAGCGGGTTTGGATGAGCAGTTCTTC. This translates into CSVEKLAGLDEQFF.

The chain couples TRBV19 to TRBJ1-6; D perhaps matches TRBD1 (6 bases). V was clipped by 0 bases and J by 10 bases, with 10 bases between them. CDR1 and CDR2 (germline): LNHDA, SQIVND (reference sequence). The CDR3 length is 14 residues. CDR3 in DNA: TGTGCCAGTAGTATAGACCAGGGGAACTCACCCCTCCACTTT. Translation gives CASSIDQGNSPLHF.

The chain employs TRBV28 and TRBJ1-4; 7 bases agree with TRBD1. Germline V lookup: CDR1 MDHEN, CDR2 SYDVKM. This CDR3 has 12 amino acids. The J segment lost 7 bases and the V segment lost 6 bases, leaving 2 bases of the junction unmatched. In DNA form, the CDR3 reads TGTGCCAGCAGGACAGGGTTTGAAAAACTGTTTTTT. Amino acid sequence: CASRTGFEKLFF.

For this clone: The junction shows a germline mismatch at one end, possibly a read error. The gene calls are TRBV7-9 and TRBJ1-1; 11 bases fit TRBD1. The CDR3 extends over 16 amino acids. Germline CDR1 reads SEHNR; CDR2 reads FQNEAQ (reference sequence). CDR3 DNA: TGTTCCAGCAGCCCCGGGACAGGGGGTGCGAACACTGAAGCTTTCTTT. Protein product: CSSSPGTGGANTEAFF.

The chain carries TRBV7-9 and TRBJ2-7, with D perhaps TRBD1 (6 bases). The germline V gene has CDR1 SEHNR and CDR2 FQNEAQ (reference sequence). Trimming stripped 5 bases from V and 2 bases from J, with 10 bases between. The CDR3 contains 13 residues. As DNA, the CDR3 is TGTGCCAGCAGCCCCAGGGGAACCTACGAGCAGTACTTC. Amino acid sequence: CASSPRGTYEQYF.

This rearrangement joins TRBV28 to TRBJ2-1; 8 nucleotides align to TRBD1. Germline V gene data show CDR1 as MDHEN and CDR2 as SYDVKM. V lost 8 bases, J lost 5 bases, and 8 bases stayed unmatched. This CDR3 has 14 residues. As DNA, the CDR3 is TGTGCCAGCTGGTTGGGACAGGTGCACAATGAGCAGTTCTTC. Translated: CASWLGQVHNEQFF. The full variable domain, with the rest looked up from reference TRBV28 and TRBJ2-1, is DVKVTQSSRYLVKRTGEKVFLECVQDMDHENMFWYRQDPGLGLRLIYFSYDVKMKEKGDIPEGYSVSREKKERFSLILESASTNQTSMYLCASWLGQVHNEQFFGPGTRLTVL.